These T cell receptor beta chains were read from a single sample in a study of T cells in Graves' hyperthyroidism and ophthalmopathy. TCRdb re-analysed the multiplex PCR reads in MiXCR, keeping a single row per CDR3 protein. The top ten hold under 9.5% of the sample, which has over 650,000 distinct CDR3 sequences, less than 20% seen once. Material: blood. Receptor source: a young man with Graves' hyperthyroidism. Each CDR3 is given with its conserved first and last residue. Each record gives: J gene, V gene, clone size, D gene, CDR3 length, CDR3 DNA, CDR3 protein. D genes are given only for firm matches. Size tells how often a clone was seen (once, few, many) or the class of an expanded clone, and some rows leave it out.

j_call: TRBJ1-2
v_call: TRBV5-4
clone_size: -
d_call: -
cdr3_length: 16
cdr3_nt: TGTGCCAGCAGCTCAACAACGACAGGAGGCTTCTATGGCTACACCTTC
cdr3_aa: CASSSTTTGGFYGYTF

j_call: TRBJ2-3
v_call: TRBV6-5
clone_size: few
d_call: TRBD1
cdr3_length: 16
cdr3_nt: TGTGCCAGCAGTTACGCGGCCGGACAGGGGGAAGATACGCAGTATTTT
cdr3_aa: CASSYAAGQGEDTQYF

j_call: TRBJ2-1
v_call: TRBV2
clone_size: few
d_call: -
cdr3_length: 12
cdr3_nt: TGTGCCAGCAGTGGGAAGTACAATGAGCAGTTCTTC
cdr3_aa: CASSGKYNEQFF

j_call: TRBJ1-1
v_call: TRBV5-8
clone_size: -
d_call: TRBD1
cdr3_length: 15
cdr3_nt: TGTGCCAGCAGGCAGGGGGGAACCATGAACACTGAAGCTTTCTTT
cdr3_aa: CASRQGGTMNTEAFF

j_call: TRBJ2-1
v_call: TRBV19
clone_size: few
d_call: TRBD1
cdr3_length: 16
cdr3_nt: TGTGCCAGTAGTATTGGGGCAGGGGGTAGGGTCAATGAGCAGTTCTTC
cdr3_aa: CASSIGAGGRVNEQFF

j_call: TRBJ2-3
v_call: TRBV29-1
clone_size: few
d_call: TRBD2
cdr3_length: 16
cdr3_nt: TGCAGCGTTGAACCACTAGCGGGAGATCGGACAGATACGCAGTATTTT
cdr3_aa: CSVEPLAGDRTDTQYF

j_call: TRBJ2-3
v_call: TRBV6-2/TRBV6-3
clone_size: many
d_call: TRBD2
cdr3_length: 15
cdr3_nt: TGTGCCAGCAGTCTGCTAGCGGGAGCAACAGATACGCAGTATTTT
cdr3_aa: CASSLLAGATDTQYF

j_call: TRBJ2-3
v_call: TRBV5-1
clone_size: many
d_call: -
cdr3_length: 13
cdr3_nt: TGCGCCAGCAGCTTTCCTGGCGCAGATACGCAGTATTTT
cdr3_aa: CASSFPGADTQYF

j_call: TRBJ2-2
v_call: TRBV3-1
clone_size: -
d_call: -
cdr3_length: 16
cdr3_nt: TGTGCCAGCAGCCAAGAAGGCCTAGCCGTCGCCGGGGAGCTGTTTTTT
cdr3_aa: CASSQEGLAVAGELFF

j_call: TRBJ2-2
v_call: TRBV9
clone_size: -
d_call: -
cdr3_length: 15
cdr3_nt: TGTGCCAGCAGCGTGGAGGGGAAAAACACCGGGGAGCTGTTTTTT
cdr3_aa: CASSVEGKNTGELFF

j_call: TRBJ2-2
v_call: TRBV10-3
clone_size: -
d_call: -
cdr3_length: 18
cdr3_nt: TGTGCCATCAGTGAGTCAGGTTCGGAGCGGAAGAACACCGGGGAGCTGTTTTTT
cdr3_aa: CAISESGSERKNTGELFF

j_call: TRBJ2-1
v_call: TRBV27
clone_size: many
d_call: -
cdr3_length: 15
cdr3_nt: TGTGCCAGCAGCCGGGGGCTAGCGGCAACATCTGAGCAGTTCTTC
cdr3_aa: CASSRGLAATSEQFF

j_call: TRBJ1-2
v_call: TRBV2
clone_size: many
d_call: -
cdr3_length: 13
cdr3_nt: TGTGCCAGCAGCGGGGGACCCGGAGGCGGCTACACCTTC
cdr3_aa: CASSGGPGGGYTF

j_call: TRBJ2-2
v_call: TRBV5-1
clone_size: few
d_call: TRBD1
cdr3_length: 14
cdr3_nt: TGCGCCAGCAGCCGACAGGGAGACACCGGGGAGCTGTTTTTT
cdr3_aa: CASSRQGDTGELFF

j_call: TRBJ2-7
v_call: TRBV28
clone_size: many
d_call: -
cdr3_length: 14
cdr3_nt: TGTGCCAGCACCTCGGCAGGCAGCTCCTACGAGCAGTACTTC
cdr3_aa: CASTSAGSSYEQYF

j_call: TRBJ2-7
v_call: TRBV20-1
clone_size: -
d_call: -
cdr3_length: 14
cdr3_nt: TGCAGTGCTAGAGATCTACTGTCCAAATACGAGCAGTACTTC
cdr3_aa: CSARDLLSKYEQYF

j_call: TRBJ1-3
v_call: TRBV7-9
clone_size: few
d_call: -
cdr3_length: 13
cdr3_nt: TGTGCCAGCAGTATCTGGCCGGGAAACACCATATATTTT
cdr3_aa: CASSIWPGNTIYF

j_call: TRBJ2-7
v_call: TRBV7-2
clone_size: many
d_call: TRBD1
cdr3_length: 15
cdr3_nt: TGTGCCAGCAGCTTAGTAGGGACAGGGACCTACGAGCAGTACTTC
cdr3_aa: CASSLVGTGTYEQYF

j_call: TRBJ2-2
v_call: TRBV24-1
clone_size: -
d_call: -
cdr3_length: 15
cdr3_nt: TGTGCCACGGGGCCTACCGAAAAAAACACCGGGGAGCTGTTTTTT
cdr3_aa: CATGPTEKNTGELFF

j_call: TRBJ2-7
v_call: TRBV28
clone_size: many
d_call: -
cdr3_length: 13
cdr3_nt: TGTGCCAGCAGTTTTCTGGCCAAGTACGAGCAGTACTTC
cdr3_aa: CASSFLAKYEQYF

j_call: TRBJ1-2
v_call: TRBV7-2
clone_size: many
d_call: -
cdr3_length: 15
cdr3_nt: TGTGCCAGCAGCACCAAGGGTTCCGGGTCTGATGGCTACACCTTC
cdr3_aa: CASSTKGSGSDGYTF

j_call: TRBJ1-5
v_call: TRBV20-1
clone_size: once
d_call: -
cdr3_length: 14
cdr3_nt: TGCAGTGCTCTCGGACAGATCGGCAATCAGCCCCAGCATTTT
cdr3_aa: CSALGQIGNQPQHF

j_call: TRBJ2-7
v_call: TRBV20-1
clone_size: few
d_call: -
cdr3_length: 13
cdr3_nt: TGCAGTGCTAGAGAGGGCAGGGCAAACGAGCAGTACTTC
cdr3_aa: CSAREGRANEQYF

j_call: TRBJ2-3
v_call: TRBV24-1
clone_size: few
d_call: TRBD1
cdr3_length: 16
cdr3_nt: TGTGCCACCAGTGATCCAGGGGGCGTTAAAACAGATACGCAGTATTTT
cdr3_aa: CATSDPGGVKTDTQYF

j_call: TRBJ1-2
v_call: TRBV20-1
clone_size: many
d_call: TRBD1
cdr3_length: 13
cdr3_nt: TGCAGTGCCACGACAGGGGGGCCCTATGGCTACACCTTC
cdr3_aa: CSATTGGPYGYTF

j_call: TRBJ1-5
v_call: TRBV28
clone_size: many
d_call: TRBD1
cdr3_length: 18
cdr3_nt: TGTGCCAGCAGTTTACAACAGGGGCTTATAGGTGGCAATCAGCCCCAGCATTTT
cdr3_aa: CASSLQQGLIGGNQPQHF

j_call: TRBJ2-6
v_call: TRBV5-6
clone_size: -
d_call: -
cdr3_length: 17
cdr3_nt: TGTGCCAGCAGCGGAATGGGTCGGTTCTCTGGGGCCAGCGTCCTGACTTTC
cdr3_aa: CASSGMGRFSGASVLTF